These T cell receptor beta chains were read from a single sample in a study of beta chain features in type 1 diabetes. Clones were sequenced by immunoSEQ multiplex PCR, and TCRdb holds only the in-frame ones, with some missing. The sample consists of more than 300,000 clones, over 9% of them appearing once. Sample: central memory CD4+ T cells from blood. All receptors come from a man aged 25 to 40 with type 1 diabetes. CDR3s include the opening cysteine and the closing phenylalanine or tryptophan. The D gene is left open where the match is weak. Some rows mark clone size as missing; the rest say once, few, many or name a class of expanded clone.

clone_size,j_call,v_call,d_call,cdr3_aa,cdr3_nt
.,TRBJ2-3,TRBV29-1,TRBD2,CSVATLAGGADTQYF,TGCAGCGTAGCGACGTTAGCGGGAGGAGCAGATACGCAGTATTTT
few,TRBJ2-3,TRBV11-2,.,CASSLGAGTQYF,TGTGCCAGCAGCTTGGGGGCCGGTACGCAGTATTTT
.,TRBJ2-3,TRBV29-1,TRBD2,CSVYLGTSGYTDTQYF,TGCAGCGTCTACCTAGGGACTAGCGGGTACACAGATACGCAGTATTTT
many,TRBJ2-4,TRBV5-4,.,CASSSGAKNIQYF,TGTGCCAGCAGCTCCGGGGCCAAAAACATTCAGTACTTC
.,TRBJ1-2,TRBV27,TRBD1,CASSLSGTAHYGYTF,TGTGCCAGCAGTTTGTCCGGGACAGCGCACTATGGCTACACCTTC
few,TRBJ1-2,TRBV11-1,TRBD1,CASSSADREAYYGYTF,TGTGCCAGCAGCTCCGCCGACAGGGAAGCGTACTATGGCTACACCTTC
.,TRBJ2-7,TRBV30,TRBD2,CAASRGRLAPHEQYF,TGTGCCGCCTCCCGGGGGAGACTAGCGCCCCACGAGCAGTACTTC
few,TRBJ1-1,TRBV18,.,CASSPSQLEATEAFF,TGTGCCAGCTCACCATCACAGCTTGAGGCCACTGAAGCTTTCTTT
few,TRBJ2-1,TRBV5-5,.,CASSQDRGGGSYNEQFF,TGTGCCAGCAGCCAAGATCGTGGCGGAGGCTCCTACAATGAGCAGTTCTTC
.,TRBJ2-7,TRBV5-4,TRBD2,CASSRASGSYEQYF,TGTGCCAGCAGCAGGGCTAGCGGTTCCTACGAGCAGTACTTC
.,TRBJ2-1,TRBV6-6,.,CASSFSRGRQFF,TGTGCCAGCAGTTTTTCGAGGGGACGGCAGTTCTTC
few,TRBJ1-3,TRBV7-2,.,CASSFLQGAIYF,TGTGCCAGCAGCTTCTTACAGGGAGCCATATATTTT
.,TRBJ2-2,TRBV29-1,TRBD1,CSAQTGAGGELFF,TGCAGCGCCCAGACAGGGGCGGGCGGGGAGCTGTTTTTT
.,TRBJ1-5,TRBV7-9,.,CASSRQDSNQPQHF,TGTGCCAGCAGCCGACAGGATAGCAATCAGCCCCAGCATTTT
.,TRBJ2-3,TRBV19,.,CASMGITDTQYF,TGTGCCAGTATGGGTATCACAGATACGCAGTATTTT
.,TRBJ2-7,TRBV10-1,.,CASVRRLEDEQYF,TGCGCCAGCGTACGGAGGCTGGAAGACGAGCAGTACTTC
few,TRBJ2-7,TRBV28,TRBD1,CASRLHDRGFNYEQYF,TGTGCCAGCAGACTTCACGACAGGGGCTTTAACTACGAGCAGTACTTC
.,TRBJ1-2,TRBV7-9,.,CASSPTGFSNYGYTF,TGTGCCAGCAGCCCAACAGGGTTCTCTAACTATGGCTACACCTTC
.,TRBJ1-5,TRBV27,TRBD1,CASSLTGTDHISNQPQHF,TGTGCCAGCAGTTTAACGGGGACAGATCATATTAGCAATCAGCCCCAGCATTTT
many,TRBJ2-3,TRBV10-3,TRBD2,CAISLSGLAGSTDTQYF,TGTGCCATCAGTCTCTCCGGACTAGCGGGGAGCACAGATACGCAGTATTTT
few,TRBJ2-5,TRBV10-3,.,CASAQGETQYF,TGTGCCTCTGCGCAAGGGGAGACCCAGTACTTC
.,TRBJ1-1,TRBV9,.,CASSASRIMGYTEAFF,TGTGCCAGCAGCGCCTCCCGAATCATGGGTTACACTGAAGCTTTCTTT
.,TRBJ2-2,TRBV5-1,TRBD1,CASSLAGQGYTGELFF,TGCGCCAGCAGCTTGGCGGGACAGGGGTATACCGGGGAGCTGTTTTTT
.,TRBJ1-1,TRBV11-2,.,CASSFQGTTEAFF,TGTGCCAGCAGCTTTCAGGGGACCACTGAAGCTTTCTTT
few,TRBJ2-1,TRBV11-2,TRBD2,CASSLASGVYNEQFF,TGTGCCAGCAGCTTAGCTAGCGGGGTTTACAATGAGCAGTTCTTC
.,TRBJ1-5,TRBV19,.,CASSIDGQGSNQPQHF,TGTGCCAGTAGTATCGATGGGCAGGGGAGCAATCAGCCCCAGCATTTT
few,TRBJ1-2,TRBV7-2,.,CASSSGISYGYTF,TGTGCCAGCAGCTCGGGGATTAGCTATGGCTACACCTTC
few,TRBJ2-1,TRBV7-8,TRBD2,CASSLPTSGRGEQFF,TGTGCCAGCAGCTTACCCACTAGCGGGAGAGGCGAGCAGTTCTTC
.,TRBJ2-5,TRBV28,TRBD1,CASSRGQGQETQYF,TGTGCCAGCAGCCGTGGACAGGGGCAAGAGACCCAGTACTTC
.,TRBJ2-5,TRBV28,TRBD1,CASSSPGGTGGETQYF,TGTGCCAGCAGTTCCCCAGGGGGGACAGGAGGAGAGACCCAGTACTTC
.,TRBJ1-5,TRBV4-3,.,CASSLTAGQGSGQPQHF,TGCGCCAGCAGCCTGACTGCCGGGCAGGGATCCGGCCAGCCCCAGCATTTT
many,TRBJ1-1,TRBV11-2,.,CASSLVSHPDLNTEAFF,TGTGCCAGCAGCTTAGTTTCCCACCCTGACCTTAACACTGAAGCTTTCTTT
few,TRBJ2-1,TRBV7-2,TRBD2,CASSKGLAGNNEQFF,TGTGCCAGCAGCAAGGGACTAGCGGGAAATAATGAGCAGTTCTTC
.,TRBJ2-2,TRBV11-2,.,CASSLRGGATGELFF,TGTGCCAGCAGCCTTCGAGGGGGAGCGACCGGGGAGCTGTTTTTT
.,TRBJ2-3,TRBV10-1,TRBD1,CASSGDRRTDTQYF,TGCGCCAGCAGTGGGGACAGGCGCACAGATACGCAGTATTTT
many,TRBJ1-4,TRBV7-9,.,CASRPAGVGNEKLFF,TGTGCCAGCAGACCAGCCGGGGTGGGAAATGAAAAACTGTTTTTT
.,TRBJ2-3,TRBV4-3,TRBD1,CASSPSRTGLDTQYF,TGCGCCAGCAGCCCCTCCCGGACAGGGTTAGATACGCAGTATTTT
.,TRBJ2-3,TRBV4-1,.,CASSQDDRGTDTQYF,TGCGCCAGCAGCCAAGATGATAGGGGCACAGATACGCAGTATTTT
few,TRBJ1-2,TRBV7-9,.,CASSTERGASGYTF,TGTGCCAGCAGTACGGAGCGGGGGGCTTCAGGCTACACCTTC
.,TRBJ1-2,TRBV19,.,CASSRNRDYGYTF,TGTGCCAGTAGTCGGAACAGGGACTATGGCTACACCTTC
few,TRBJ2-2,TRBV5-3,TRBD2,CARRRDYPRGELFF,TGTGCCAGAAGGAGGGACTATCCCCGCGGGGAGCTGTTTTTT
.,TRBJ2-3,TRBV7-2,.,CASSLAARASTDTQYF,TGTGCCAGCAGCTTAGCGGCCAGGGCTAGCACAGATACGCAGTATTTT
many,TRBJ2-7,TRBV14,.,CASSEGEVPFYEQYF,TGTGCCAGCAGCGAAGGAGAGGTCCCCTTCTACGAGCAGTACTTC
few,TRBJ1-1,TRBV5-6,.,CASSSDSNPAGYF,TGTGCCAGCAGCTCCGACAGTAATCCCGCCGGGTATTTT
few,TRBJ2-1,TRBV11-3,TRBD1,CASSSAGGMSSYNEQFF,TGTGCCAGCAGCTCCGCAGGGGGTATGAGCTCCTACAATGAGCAGTTCTTC